The next 10 T cell receptor beta chains were all read from a single sample in a study of blood T cells in healthy people across ages. A sample-barcoded 5' primer and a J-beta primer mix were used in a second PCR of roughly 6 to 11 cycles. TCRdb re-called the 5' RACE reads through MiXCR, storing one row per CDR3 protein. The sample shows fewer than 950,000 distinct CDR3 sequences, around 34% of them seen only once. Material for sequencing was blood. The receptors derive from a man younger than 30 in good health.

About this clonotype itself: A read error may produce the germline difference seen at one junction end. V and J are TRBV27 and TRBJ2-5, with TRBD1 identical over 9 bases. From germline, CDR1 is MNHEY and CDR2 SMNVEV (reference sequence). This CDR3 has 17 amino acids. CDR3 protein: CAGRGQGKRGYQETQYF. The DNA for the CDR3 is TGTGCCGGCAGGGGACAGGGAAAGAGGGGATATCAAGAGACCCAGTACTTC.

Comment on this clonotype: A much larger clone is a single base away; this may be a read error. V usage is TRBV5-5 and J usage is TRBJ2-5, with 7 nucleotides matching TRBD2. From germline, CDR1 is SGHKS and CDR2 YYEKEE (reference sequence). The V segment lost 4 bases and the J segment 5 bases; nucleotides outside the gene matches: 11. This CDR3 region has 15 residues. CDR3: CASSTRTTRGETQYF. The CDR3 DNA is TGTGCCAGCAGCACCCGGACTACGCGGGGGGAGACCCAGTACTTC.

The chain employs TRBV4-2 and TRBJ2-2; no clear D. CDR1 is LGHNA and CDR2 is YNFKEQ in the germline V gene. CDR3 length: 15 amino acids. The ends were cut back, 0 bases at V and 6 bases at J, with 11 bases in the middle. The CDR3 loop reads CASSQEKPPAGELFF. CDR3 coding DNA: TGTGCCAGCAGCCAAGAGAAGCCGCCGGCCGGGGAGCTGTTTTTT.

The chain combines TRBV6-6 with TRBJ1-1; D gene uncertain. The CDR3 runs to 15 residues. Germline CDR1 and CDR2: MNHNY and SVGAGI (reference sequence). The V end lost 6 bases, the J end lost 0 bases, and 14 bases lay between the germline ends. The CDR3, as DNA: TGTGCCAGCAGATTCATTCTAGGGATGAACACTGAAGCTTTCTTT. Translation gives CASRFILGMNTEAFF.

V is TRBV5-1 and J is TRBJ1-4; no definite D call. The germline V gene has CDR1 SGHRS and CDR2 YFSETQ. V was shortened by 0 bases and J by 3 bases, with 9 bases between the two germline ends. The length of the CDR3 is 15 residues. The CDR3 loop is CASSLAASANEKLFF. CDR3 bases: TGCGCCAGCAGCTTGGCGGCCAGCGCTAATGAAAAACTGTTTTTT.

The table lists this clonotype with a count of one. The V and J genes are TRBV7-2 and TRBJ2-7; TRBD2 might be the D (6 bases). V was pared by 8 bases and J by 3 bases, with 11 bases between. The germline V gene encodes CDR1 SGHTA and CDR2 FQGNSA. There are 12 residues in the CDR3. The CDR3 is CASATGVYEQYF. The CDR3 DNA follows: TGTGCCAGCGCCACGGGGGTCTACGAGCAGTACTTC.

The gene calls are TRBV3-1 and TRBJ2-3; unclear D gene. The CDR3 is made up of 12 amino acids. Trimming took off 4 bases at V and 6 bases at J, with 8 bases between the two ends. Germline-derived CDR1 and CDR2 are LGHDT and YNNKEL (reference sequence). DNA for the CDR3: TGTGCCAGCAGCCCCGACTGGGATACGCAGTATTTT. This encodes CASSPDWDTQYF.

This clonotype was seen more than once but under ten times. The chain combines TRBV25-1 with TRBJ1-4; a possible D gene is TRBD1 (5 bases). From germline, CDR1 is MGHDK and CDR2 SYGVNS. Trimming cost V 6 bases and J 8 bases, with 13 bases left between them. The CDR3 is 13 residues long. CDR3 sequence (DNA): TGTGCCAGCAGGCCTGCGGGGGTCGAAAAACTGTTTTTT. Its protein product is CASRPAGVEKLFF.

This clonotype was seen once. This chain joins TRBV11-2 and TRBJ1-1; D call uncertain. This CDR3 region has 14 residues. With 6 bases removed from V and 1 base from J, the gap between germline ends came to 12 bases. CDR1 and CDR2 from the germline V gene are SGHAT and FQNNGV. The CDR3 region is CASRLGGPNTEAFF. Here the CDR3 DNA reads TGTGCCAGCAGATTGGGCGGACCGAACACTGAAGCTTTCTTT.

The chain combines TRBV20-1 with TRBJ1-4, with a tentative D call TRBD1 (5 bases). The CDR3 sequence is 15 residues long. CDR1 is DFQATT, CDR2 SNEGSKA, per germline (reference sequence). The V and J ends lost 0 bases and 8 bases respectively, with 16 bases between them. CDR3 loop: CSARDVEGWGEKLFF. The CDR3 DNA follows: TGCAGTGCTAGAGATGTGGAGGGGTGGGGCGAAAAACTGTTTTTT.